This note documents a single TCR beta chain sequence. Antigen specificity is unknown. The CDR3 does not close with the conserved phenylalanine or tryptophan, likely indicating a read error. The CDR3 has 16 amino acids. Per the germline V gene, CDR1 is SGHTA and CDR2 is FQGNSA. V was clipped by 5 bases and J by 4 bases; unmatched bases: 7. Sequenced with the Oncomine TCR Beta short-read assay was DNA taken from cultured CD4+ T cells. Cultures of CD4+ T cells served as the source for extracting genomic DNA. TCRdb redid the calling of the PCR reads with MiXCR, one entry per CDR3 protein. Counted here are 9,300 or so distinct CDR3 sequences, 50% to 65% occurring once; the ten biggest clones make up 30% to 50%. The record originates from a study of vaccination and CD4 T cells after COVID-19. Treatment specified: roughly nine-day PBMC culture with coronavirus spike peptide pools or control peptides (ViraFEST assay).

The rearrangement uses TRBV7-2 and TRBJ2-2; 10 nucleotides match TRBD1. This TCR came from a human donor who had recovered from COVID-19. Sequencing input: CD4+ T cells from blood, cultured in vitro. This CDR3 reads CASSHLTGGRTGELFS. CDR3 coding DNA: TGTGCCAGCAGCCATTTGACAGGGGGCCGCACCGGGGAGCTGTTTTCT.